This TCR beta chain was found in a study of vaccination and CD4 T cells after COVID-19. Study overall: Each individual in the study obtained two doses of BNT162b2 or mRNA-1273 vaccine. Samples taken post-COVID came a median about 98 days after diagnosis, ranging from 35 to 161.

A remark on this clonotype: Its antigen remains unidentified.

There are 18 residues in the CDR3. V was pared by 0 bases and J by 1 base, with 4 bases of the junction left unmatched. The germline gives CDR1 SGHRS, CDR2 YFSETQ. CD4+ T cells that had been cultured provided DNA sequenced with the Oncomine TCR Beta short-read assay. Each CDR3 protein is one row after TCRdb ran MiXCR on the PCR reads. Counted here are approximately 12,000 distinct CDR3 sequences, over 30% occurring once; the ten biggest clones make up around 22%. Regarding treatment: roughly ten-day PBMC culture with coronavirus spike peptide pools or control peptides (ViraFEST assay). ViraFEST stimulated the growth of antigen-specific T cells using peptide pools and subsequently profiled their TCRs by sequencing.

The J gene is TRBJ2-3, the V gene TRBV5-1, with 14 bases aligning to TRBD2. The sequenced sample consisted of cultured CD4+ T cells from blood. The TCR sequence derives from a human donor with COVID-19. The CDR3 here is CASSLVPGLAGGTDTQYF. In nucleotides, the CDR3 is TGCGCCAGCAGCTTGGTGCCGGGACTAGCGGGGGGCACAGATACGCAGTATTTT. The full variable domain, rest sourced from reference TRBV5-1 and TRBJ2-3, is KAGVTQTPRYLIKTRGQQVTLSCSPISGHRSVSWYQQTPGQGLQFLFEYFSETQRNKGNFPGRFSGRQFSNSRSEMNVSTLELGDSALYLCASSLVPGLAGGTDTQYFGPGTRLTVL.